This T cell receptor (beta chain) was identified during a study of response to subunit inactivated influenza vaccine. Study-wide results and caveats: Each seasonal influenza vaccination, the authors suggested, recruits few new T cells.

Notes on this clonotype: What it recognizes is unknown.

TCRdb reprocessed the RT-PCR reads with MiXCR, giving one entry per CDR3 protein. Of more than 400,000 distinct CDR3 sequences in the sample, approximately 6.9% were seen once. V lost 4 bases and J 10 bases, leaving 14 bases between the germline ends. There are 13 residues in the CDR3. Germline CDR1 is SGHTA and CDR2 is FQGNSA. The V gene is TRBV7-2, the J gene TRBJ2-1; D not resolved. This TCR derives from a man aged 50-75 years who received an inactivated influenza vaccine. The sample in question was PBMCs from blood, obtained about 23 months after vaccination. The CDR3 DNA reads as TGTGCCAGCAGCTCCAAAAGGCCCGCCGAGCAGTTCTTC. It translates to CASSSKRPAEQFF.